These 21 T cell receptor beta chains originate from one sample sequenced in a study of beta chain features in type 1 diabetes. Reverse transcription of all isolated RNA meant that expressed TCRB transcripts were sequenced. Repertoires were generated with immunoSEQ multiplex PCR, while TCRdb's copy carries only in-frame clones and drops some. The sample includes about 150,000 clones, about 8.5% of them seen just once. The source material was central memory CD4+ T cells from blood. The receptors stem from a young man in good health.

The V and J genes are TRBV2 and TRBJ2-1; 11 bases line up with TRBD2. Germline lookup yields CDR1 SNHLY and CDR2 FYNNEI. V was clipped by 8 bases and J by 7 bases; unmatched bases: 13. This CDR3 spans 16 amino acids. Here the CDR3 DNA reads TGTGCCAGCTGGGGACAAACTAGCGGGGGAGGTAATGAGCAGTTCTTC. Encoded protein: CASWGQTSGGGNEQFF.

CDR3 DNA: TGTGCCAGCTCATCTCAGGGTAGGGAAGCTGGGGCCAACGTCCTGACTTTC. Protein product: CASSSQGREAGANVLTF. The chain has TRBV18 and TRBJ2-6; D is possibly TRBD1 (5 bases). Trimming cost V 5 bases and J 2 bases, with 16 bases left between them. Germline values: CDR1 KGHSH, CDR2 LQKENI. This CDR3 is built from 17 residues.

The chain employs TRBV29-1 and TRBJ1-2, with 10 nucleotides matching TRBD1. There are 16 residues in the CDR3. The V gene end was trimmed by 3 bases and the J gene end by 8 bases; junction bases not matched to a gene: 15. Germline-derived CDR1 and CDR2 are SQVTM and ANQGSEA. CDR3 in amino acids: CSVDLTRTGGFRGYTF. The CDR3 DNA follows: TGCAGCGTTGACCTGACCCGGACAGGGGGGTTTCGGGGCTACACCTTC.

In its sample, this clone was seen many times. The chain joins TRBV2 to TRBJ2-1; 7 nucleotides match TRBD2. Germline V gene lookup returns CDR1 SNHLY and CDR2 FYNNEI. The J segment lost 5 bases and the V segment lost 6 bases, leaving 10 bases of the junction unmatched. The CDR3 runs 15 residues. The CDR3 here is CASRPGLGVDNEQFF. CDR3 in DNA: TGTGCCAGCAGACCAGGACTAGGGGTTGACAATGAGCAGTTCTTC.

The chain links TRBV7-2 to TRBJ1-1; D remains ambiguous. Trimming took 1 base from V and 1 from J, leaving 4 bases between them. Per germline, CDR1 SGHTA and CDR2 FQGNSA. This CDR3 has 13 amino acids. Written as DNA, the CDR3 is TGTGCCAGCAGCTTAGTAGAGAACACTGAAGCTTTCTTT. This codes for CASSLVENTEAFF.

A few counts support this clone. The rearrangement uses TRBV28 and TRBJ1-4; D is uncertain. The length of the CDR3 is 14 residues. Trimming pared 3 bases from V and 8 bases from J, leaving 13 bases between. Germline V gene sequence: CDR1 MDHEN, CDR2 SYDVKM. CDR3 DNA: TGTGCCAGCAGTTTTACACGCCGAGGGGAAAAACTGTTTTTT. Its translation: CASSFTRRGEKLFF.

This rearrangement joins TRBV7-9 to TRBJ1-1; the match to TRBD1 covers 7 bases. Germline lookup yields CDR1 SEHNR and CDR2 FQNEAQ (reference sequence). This CDR3 comprises 15 residues. The V gene end was trimmed by 3 bases and the J gene end by 0 bases; junction bases not matched to a gene: 4. CDR3 sequence reads: CASSFQGVLNTEAFF. CDR3 in DNA: TGTGCCAGCAGCTTCCAGGGGGTATTGAACACTGAAGCTTTCTTT.

This clone came up a few times. This chain joins TRBV7-2 and TRBJ1-6; 9 bases align to TRBD1. Germline values: CDR1 SGHTA, CDR2 FQGNSA. V trimming: 3 bases; J trimming: 2 bases; junction bases outside the gene matches: 2. This CDR3 has 16 residues. The CDR3 region has the DNA TGTGCCAGCAGCTTGCGGACAGGGGCCTATAATTCACCCCTCCACTTT. This gives the protein CASSLRTGAYNSPLHF.

The chain uses TRBV5-6 and TRBJ1-2; 9 bases fit TRBD1. CDR1 SGHDT and CDR2 YYEEEE come from the germline V gene. The J segment lost 7 bases and the V segment lost 5 bases, leaving 12 bases of the junction unmatched. The CDR3 spans 15 residues. CDR3 in DNA: TGTGCCAGCAGGGAGGTGGGACAGGGATTCGGTGGCTACACCTTC. Residues: CASREVGQGFGGYTF.

The rearrangement links TRBV5-5 to TRBJ2-7, with 9 bases that match TRBD1. Losses at the gene ends were 0 bases for V and 3 bases for J; bases not matched to a gene: 4. The CDR3 spans 15 residues. Germline V gene sequence: CDR1 SGHKS, CDR2 YYEKEE (reference sequence). CDR3 residues: CASSLDGTGLYEQYF. The DNA for the CDR3 is TGTGCCAGCAGCTTGGATGGGACAGGGCTCTACGAGCAGTACTTC. Supplemented by reference TRBV5-5 and TRBJ2-7, the full variable domain reads DAGVTQSPTHLIKTRGQQVTLRCSPISGHKSVSWYQQVLGQGPQFIFQYYEKEERGRGNFPDRFSARQFPNYSSELNVNALLLGDSALYLCASSLDGTGLYEQYFGPGTRLTVT.

The sample holds a few counts of this clone. This sequence joins TRBV25-1 and TRBJ2-1, with 7 bases matching TRBD2. V gave up 1 base and J gave up 6 bases; unmatched junction bases: 9. The CDR3 runs to 16 residues. Germline CDR1 is MGHDK and CDR2 is SYGVNS. CDR3 protein: CASSELGGAGANEQFF. The CDR3 nucleotides are TGTGCCAGCAGTGAATTGGGAGGGGCGGGTGCCAATGAGCAGTTCTTC.

This chain joins TRBV14 and TRBJ2-1; TRBD2 agrees at 9 bases. Germline assignment: CDR1 SGHDN and CDR2 FVKESK. This CDR3 has 18 amino acids. J was trimmed by 3 bases and V by 0 bases; bases with no gene match: 9. DNA for the CDR3: TGTGCCAGCAGCCAAGACCAACTACTAGCGGGCATCTACAATGAGCAGTTCTTC. This sequence encodes CASSQDQLLAGIYNEQFF.

This clone was picked up a small number of times. V is TRBV7-9 and J is TRBJ2-7; D possibly corresponds to TRBD1 (5 bases). The germline gives CDR1 SEHNR, CDR2 FQNEAQ (reference sequence). The CDR3 length is 13 residues. The germline V and J ends were trimmed by 4 bases and 2 bases, with 9 bases remaining between them. The CDR3 region is CASSSGRAYEQYF. The CDR3 bases are TGTGCCAGCAGCTCAGGCAGGGCCTACGAGCAGTACTTC.

The rearrangement uses TRBV6-5 and TRBJ2-7; 9 bases match TRBD2. CDR3 length: 15 residues. J was trimmed by 7 bases and V by 4 bases; bases with no gene match: 11. Germline V CDR1 and CDR2: MNHEY, SVGAGI. The CDR3 loop reads CASSSRAGGRKEQYF. CDR3 sequence (DNA): TGTGCCAGCAGTTCCCGAGCGGGAGGTCGTAAAGAGCAGTACTTC.

Written as DNA, the CDR3 is TGTGCCAGCAGCCAAGGACTAGCGGGAGAGGATACGCAGTATTTT. It specifies CASSQGLAGEDTQYF. The J gene is TRBJ2-3, the V gene TRBV4-2; 12 bases map to TRBD2. The length of the CDR3 is 15 residues. Germline V gene sequence: CDR1 LGHNA, CDR2 YNFKEQ. Trimming took 1 base from V and 6 from J; bases not matched to a gene: 2.

In its sample, this clone was seen many times. The chain joins TRBV7-2 to TRBJ1-5; 8 bases line up with TRBD1. CDR1 is SGHTA and CDR2 is FQGNSA in the germline V gene. This CDR3 has 14 residues. V lost 5 bases to trimming and J lost 5 bases; unmatched junction nucleotides: 5. The DNA for the CDR3 is TGTGCCAGCAGCACCAAGACAGGGGATCAGCCCCAGCATTTT. It yields the protein CASSTKTGDQPQHF.

V is TRBV6-5 and J is TRBJ2-1, with TRBD2 identical over 11 bases. CDR3 size: 15 residues. Trimming removed 4 bases from V and 7 bases from J; junction bases left unmatched: 6. Germline V gene data show CDR1 as MNHEY and CDR2 as SVGAGI. CDR3 DNA sequence: TGTGCCAGCAGTTCACTAGCGGGAGTGGTGAATGAGCAGTTCTTC. It specifies CASSSLAGVVNEQFF.

The chain uses TRBV5-1 and TRBJ2-1; D may be TRBD2 (5 bases). V shed 0 bases and J shed 5 bases, with 9 bases lying between them. Germline values: CDR1 SGHRS, CDR2 YFSETQ. This CDR3 is 14 amino acids long. The CDR3 bases are TGCGCCAGCAGCTTGGGGGAGCTCAACAATGAGCAGTTCTTC. It codes for CASSLGELNNEQFF.

The CDR3 protein is CASSEATGGHYGYTF. The CDR3, as DNA: TGCGCCAGCAGCGAGGCTACAGGGGGCCACTATGGCTACACCTTC. This chain links TRBV4-1 with TRBJ1-2, with 9 positions matching TRBD1. With V trimmed by 5 bases and J by 3 bases, 7 bases remained unmatched. Germline lookup yields CDR1 MGHRA and CDR2 YSYEKL. The CDR3 has 15 amino acids.

The rearrangement links TRBV9 to TRBJ2-2; perhaps TRBD1 as D (6 bases). Deletions cut 4 bases from V and 3 bases from J, with 13 bases between. The CDR3 runs 15 residues. Per the germline V gene, CDR1 is SGDLS and CDR2 is YYNGEE. The CDR3 DNA follows: TGTGCCAGCAGCATGGGGGACATCTACACCGGGGAGCTGTTTTTT. This sequence encodes CASSMGDIYTGELFF.

The DNA for the CDR3 is TGTGCCAGCAGCTTCTGGAACAGGGGGACTTCACCCCTCCACTTT. It encodes CASSFWNRGTSPLHF. The J gene is TRBJ1-6, the V gene TRBV7-9, with 8 nucleotides matching TRBD1. Trimming at V came to 3 bases and at J to 9 bases, leaving 7 bases not matched to a gene. The germline V gene encodes CDR1 SEHNR and CDR2 FQNEAQ (reference sequence). The length of the CDR3 is 15 residues.